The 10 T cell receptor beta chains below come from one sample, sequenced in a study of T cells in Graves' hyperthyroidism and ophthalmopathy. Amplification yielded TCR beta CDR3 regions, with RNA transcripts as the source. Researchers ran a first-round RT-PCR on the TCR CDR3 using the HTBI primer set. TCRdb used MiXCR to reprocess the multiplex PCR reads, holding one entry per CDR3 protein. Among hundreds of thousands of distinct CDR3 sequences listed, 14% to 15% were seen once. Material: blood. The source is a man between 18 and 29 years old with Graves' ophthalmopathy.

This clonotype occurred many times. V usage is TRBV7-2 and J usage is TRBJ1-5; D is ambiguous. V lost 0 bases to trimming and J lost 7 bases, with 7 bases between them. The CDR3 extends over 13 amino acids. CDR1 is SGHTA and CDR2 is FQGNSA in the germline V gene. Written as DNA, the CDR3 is TGTGCCAGCAGCTTAGCATGGGAGCAGCCCCAGCATTTT. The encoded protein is CASSLAWEQPQHF.

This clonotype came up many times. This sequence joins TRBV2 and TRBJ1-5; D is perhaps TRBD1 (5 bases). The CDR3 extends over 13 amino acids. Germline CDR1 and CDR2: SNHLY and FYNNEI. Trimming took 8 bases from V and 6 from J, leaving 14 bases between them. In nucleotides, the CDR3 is TGTGCCAGCGACCTGTGGGGCGGTCAGCCCCAGCATTTT. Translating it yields CASDLWGGQPQHF.

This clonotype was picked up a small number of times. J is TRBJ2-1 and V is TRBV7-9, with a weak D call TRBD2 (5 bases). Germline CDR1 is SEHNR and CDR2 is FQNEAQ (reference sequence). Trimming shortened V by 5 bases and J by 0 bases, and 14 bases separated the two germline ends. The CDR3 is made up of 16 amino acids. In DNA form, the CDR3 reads TGTGCCAGCAGCCCACGGACTCCCAGCTCCTACAATGAGCAGTTCTTC. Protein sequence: CASSPRTPSSYNEQFF.

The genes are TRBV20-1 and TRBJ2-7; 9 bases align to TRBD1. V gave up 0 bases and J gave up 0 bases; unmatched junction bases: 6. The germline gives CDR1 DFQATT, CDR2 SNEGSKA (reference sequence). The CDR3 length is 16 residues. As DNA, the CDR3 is TGCAGTGCTAGAGAACCGGGACAGGGTATCTCCTACGAGCAGTACTTC. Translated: CSAREPGQGISYEQYF.

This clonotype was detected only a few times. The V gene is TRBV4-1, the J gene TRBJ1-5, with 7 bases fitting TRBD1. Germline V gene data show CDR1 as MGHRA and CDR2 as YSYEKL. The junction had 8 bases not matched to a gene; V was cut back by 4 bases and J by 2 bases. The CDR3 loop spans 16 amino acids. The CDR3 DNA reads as TGCGCCAGCAGCCTTCGACAGGGTGTTGGCAATCAGCCCCAGCATTTT. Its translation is CASSLRQGVGNQPQHF.

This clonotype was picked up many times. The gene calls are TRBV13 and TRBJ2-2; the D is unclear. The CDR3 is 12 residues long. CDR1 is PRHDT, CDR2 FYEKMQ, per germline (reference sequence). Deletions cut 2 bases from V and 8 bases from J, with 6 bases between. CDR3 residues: CASSLSRGELFF. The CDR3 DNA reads TGTGCCAGCAGCTTAAGCAGAGGGGAGCTGTTTTTT.

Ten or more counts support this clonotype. CDR3 residues: CASSFRGGETQYF. CDR3 in DNA: TGCGCCAGCAGCTTCAGGGGGGGAGAGACCCAGTACTTC. V is TRBV5-1 and J is TRBJ2-5; possibly TRBD1 or TRBD2 for D (7 bases each). Germline V gives CDR1 SGHRS, CDR2 YFSETQ. The CDR3 has 13 residues. Trimming removed 2 bases at V and 4 bases at J, with 9 bases between.

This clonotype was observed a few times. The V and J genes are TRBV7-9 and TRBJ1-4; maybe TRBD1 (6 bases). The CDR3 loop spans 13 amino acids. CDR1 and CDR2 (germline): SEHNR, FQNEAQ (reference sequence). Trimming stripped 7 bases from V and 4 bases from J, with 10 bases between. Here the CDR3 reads CASKTGLNEKLFF. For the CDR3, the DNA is TGTGCCAGCAAGACAGGCCTTAATGAAAAACTGTTTTTT.

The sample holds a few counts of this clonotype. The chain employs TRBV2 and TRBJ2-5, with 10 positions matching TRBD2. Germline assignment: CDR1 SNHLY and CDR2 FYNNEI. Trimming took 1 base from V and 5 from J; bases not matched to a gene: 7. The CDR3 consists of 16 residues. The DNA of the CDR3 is TGTGCCAGCAGTGAAGTTGCAGCGGGGGGGCCTGAGACCCAGTACTTC. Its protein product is CASSEVAAGGPETQYF.

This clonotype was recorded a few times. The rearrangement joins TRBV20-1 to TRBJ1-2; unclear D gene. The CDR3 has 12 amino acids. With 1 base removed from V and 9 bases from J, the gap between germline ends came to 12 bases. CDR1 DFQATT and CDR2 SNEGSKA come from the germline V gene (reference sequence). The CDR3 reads CSARVSSNRYTF. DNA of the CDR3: TGCAGTGCTAGAGTTTCATCCAACCGCTACACCTTC.